Listed here are 27 T cell receptor beta chains from one sample, sequenced in a study of beta chain features in type 1 diabetes (dated 2018 in TCRdb). Study-level results and caveats: A moderate but significant shortening of TCRB CDR3 length was observed in type 1 diabetes patients in all four CD4+ subsets.

Library preparation used the immunoSEQ multiplex PCR assay. All of the isolated RNA was reverse transcribed with the High Capacity cDNA Reverse Transcription Kit, so expressed TCRB transcripts were sequenced. TCRdb took this table from immuneACCESS and kept in-frame rearrangements with V and J called. Such tables lack part of the clones; where checked against another copy, unresolved V genes explain under half of the gap, and the rest is unexplained. In this sample the table shows about 340,000 clones, roughly 12% of which occur a single time. The ten most abundant clones make up around 0.016% of the sample. These receptors are not linked to any known antigen. Sequencing input: naive CD4+ T cells from blood. The sample's cell subset or site label is to be understood as: true naive CD4+ T cells. These receptors were obtained from a woman aged 18-29 years with type 1 diabetes.

This clone was recorded a few times. The rearrangement joins TRBV5-1 to TRBJ1-1, with D unresolved. Germline CDR1 reads SGHRS; CDR2 reads YFSETQ. This CDR3 spans 12 amino acids. V lost 6 bases and J 4 bases, leaving 10 bases between the germline ends. CDR3 amino acids: CASTEEGTEAFF. The CDR3 DNA reads as TGCGCCAGCACTGAAGAGGGCACTGAAGCTTTCTTT.

The V and J genes are TRBV19 and TRBJ2-7; tentatively, D is TRBD1 (6 bases). CDR1 is LNHDA, CDR2 SQIVND, per germline (reference sequence). V lost 3 bases to trimming and J lost 2 bases, with 11 bases between them. The length of the CDR3 is 14 residues. CDR3 in DNA: TGTGCCAGTAGTATTTCGACAGGAACCTACGAGCAGTACTTC. It yields the protein CASSISTGTYEQYF. Filled out from reference TRBV19 and TRBJ2-7, the complete variable domain reads DGGITQSPKYLFRKEGQNVTLSCEQNLNHDAMYWYRQDPGQGLRLIYYSQIVNDFQKGDIAEGYSVSREKKESFPLTVTSAQKNPTAFYLCASSISTGTYEQYFGPGTRLTVT.

In this sample, this clone turned up a few times. J is TRBJ2-1 and V is TRBV4-1; TRBD2 matches 9 bases. V was pared by 0 bases and J by 5 bases, with 8 bases of the junction left unmatched. The CDR3 totals 17 residues. Per germline, CDR1 MGHRA and CDR2 YSYEKL. The DNA of the CDR3 is TGCGCCAGCAGCCAAGAGGGGCTAGCGGGGTGGGACAATGAGCAGTTCTTC. Translating gives CASSQEGLAGWDNEQFF.

There are a few counts of this clone. The J gene is TRBJ1-2, the V gene TRBV5-4, with TRBD1 as a possible D gene (5 bases). Germline values: CDR1 SGHNT, CDR2 YYREEE (reference sequence). Deletions cut 4 bases from V and 4 bases from J, with 8 bases between. This CDR3 region has 12 residues. CDR3 DNA: TGTGCCAGCAGCCCGGACACCTATGGCTACACCTTC. This encodes CASSPDTYGYTF.

Only a few counts were recorded for this clone. The rearrangement links TRBV30 to TRBJ2-2; possible D gene TRBD1, 5 bases. Germline values: CDR1 GTSNPN, CDR2 SVGIG (reference sequence). CDR3 size: 13 residues. V gave up 4 bases and J gave up 6 bases, with 12 bases separating them. The CDR3 sequence is CAWTRVVPGELFF. The CDR3 region has the DNA TGTGCCTGGACCAGGGTTGTCCCCGGGGAGCTGTTTTTT.

This clone showed up just a few times. The chain combines TRBV29-1 with TRBJ2-3; D is uncertain. CDR1 and CDR2 (germline): SQVTM, ANQGSEA. The CDR3 is made up of 13 amino acids. Trimming shortened V by 3 bases and J by 2 bases, and 9 bases separated the two germline ends. CDR3 protein: CSVDHYFTDTQYF. CDR3 DNA: TGCAGCGTTGACCATTACTTCACAGATACGCAGTATTTT.

This sequence joins TRBV15 and TRBJ1-3; D gene uncertain. Trimming pared 3 bases from V and 0 bases from J, leaving 6 bases between. Germline CDR1 LNHNV, CDR2 YYDKDF (reference sequence). The CDR3 is 14 amino acids. The CDR3 spells CATSSPSSGNTIYF. The CDR3 DNA sequence: TGTGCCACCAGCAGCCCCAGCTCTGGAAACACCATATATTTT.

This clone was recorded a few times. This chain uses TRBV2 with TRBJ2-3, with 7 bases aligning to TRBD1. This CDR3 region has 15 residues. Trimming removed 3 bases from V and 2 bases from J; junction bases left unmatched: 5. Germline CDR1 and CDR2: SNHLY and FYNNEI. CDR3 sequence: CASSDLTGATDTQYF. CDR3 nucleotides: TGTGCCAGCAGTGACCTTACAGGGGCCACAGATACGCAGTATTTT.

This clone was found a few times. This chain links TRBV5-4 with TRBJ2-1, with 12 bases fitting TRBD2. CDR3 length equals 15 residues. With V trimmed by 4 bases and J by 5 bases, 4 bases remained unmatched. Germline assignment: CDR1 SGHNT and CDR2 YYREEE (reference sequence). CDR3 DNA sequence: TGTGCCAGCAGCCCCGGGACTAGCGGGCACAATGAGCAGTTCTTC. Translated, it gives CASSPGTSGHNEQFF.

The chain couples TRBV30 to TRBJ1-2; the D is unclear. CDR1 is GTSNPN, CDR2 SVGIG, per germline (reference sequence). V lost 3 bases to trimming and J lost 5 bases, with 13 bases between them. This CDR3 comprises 13 residues. The CDR3 loop is CAWSTDREYGYTF. As DNA, the CDR3 is TGTGCCTGGAGCACAGACCGGGAGTATGGCTACACCTTC.

V and J are TRBV11-2 and TRBJ1-2; D ambiguous. The CDR3 spans 14 residues. CDR1 is SGHAT and CDR2 is FQNNGV in the germline V gene. Trimming shortened V by 1 base and J by 4 bases, and 10 bases separated the two germline ends. The CDR3 loop reads CASSLGASGYGYTF. DNA for the CDR3: TGTGCCAGCAGCTTAGGGGCCAGCGGCTATGGCTACACCTTC.

This clone was seen a few times. V usage is TRBV5-6 and J usage is TRBJ2-1; D may be TRBD2 (6 bases). This CDR3 contains 16 residues. V lost 2 bases, J lost 8 bases, and 20 bases lay in between. Per the germline V gene, CDR1 is SGHDT and CDR2 is YYEEEE. The CDR3 region is CASSFPGSRVVDEQFF. CDR3 DNA: TGTGCCAGCAGCTTCCCCGGGAGCAGGGTAGTCGATGAGCAGTTCTTC.

The CDR3 sequence is CASSPIPQGGYTF. The CDR3 DNA reads as TGCGCCAGCAGTCCTATTCCTCAGGGGGGCTACACCTTC. The chain recombines TRBV4-3 with TRBJ1-2, with a possible D match to TRBD1 (6 bases). Trimming cost V 6 bases and J 8 bases, with 16 bases left between them. The CDR3 covers 13 residues. Germline CDR1 and CDR2: LGHNA and YSLEER.

The rearrangement joins TRBV29-1 to TRBJ2-5; weak D call: TRBD1 (6 bases). Germline assignment: CDR1 SQVTM and CDR2 ANQGSEA. With 4 bases removed from V and 1 base from J, the gap between germline ends came to 10 bases. The CDR3 covers 13 residues. Written as DNA, the CDR3 is TGCAGCGTTGTGGACAGCTCCCAAGAGACCCAGTACTTC. Translated: CSVVDSSQETQYF.

The V and J genes are TRBV28 and TRBJ1-1; D unclear. CDR1 is MDHEN and CDR2 is SYDVKM in the germline V gene. The CDR3 loop spans 14 amino acids. Trimming took 3 bases from V and 1 from J, leaving 9 bases between them. The CDR3 is CASSLFRSNTEAFF. In nucleotides, the CDR3 is TGTGCCAGCAGTTTGTTCCGGTCGAACACTGAAGCTTTCTTT.

This clone was recorded a few times. J is TRBJ2-1 and V is TRBV19; TRBD2 aligns across 9 bases. Trimming at V came to 3 bases and at J to 9 bases, leaving 6 bases not matched to a gene. The CDR3 spans 14 residues. In germline, CDR1 is LNHDA, CDR2 SQIVND (reference sequence). The CDR3 coding sequence is TGTGCCAGTAGTATGGGCGGGGGGGGCGGTGAGCAGTTCTTC. Protein sequence: CASSMGGGGGEQFF. Using reference TRBV19 and TRBJ2-1 for the parts outside the CDR3, the full variable domain is DGGITQSPKYLFRKEGQNVTLSCEQNLNHDAMYWYRQDPGQGLRLIYYSQIVNDFQKGDIAEGYSVSREKKESFPLTVTSAQKNPTAFYLCASSMGGGGGEQFFGPGTRLTVL.

The rearrangement uses TRBV7-9 and TRBJ2-7; 7 bases are a match to TRBD2. Trimming cost V 1 base and J 2 bases; bases outside gene matches: 11. CDR1 is SEHNR, CDR2 FQNEAQ, per germline (reference sequence). The CDR3 contains 17 residues. Written as DNA, the CDR3 is TGTGCCAGCAGCTTAGGGGCAGATGCGGCGGGGGCCTACGAGCAGTACGTC. Translation gives CASSLGADAAGAYEQYV.

This clone was seen only a few times. The chain is built from TRBV7-6 and TRBJ2-7, with 14 bases identical to TRBD2. From germline, CDR1 is SGHVS and CDR2 FNYEAQ. This CDR3 contains 17 residues. V was pared by 3 bases and J by 0 bases, with 4 bases of the junction left unmatched. The CDR3 reads CASSFGLAGGHSYEQYF. The CDR3 DNA sequence: TGTGCCAGCAGCTTTGGACTAGCGGGGGGACACTCCTACGAGCAGTACTTC.

V and J are TRBV5-1 and TRBJ2-7, with TRBD2 matching 7 bases. Trimming removed 5 bases from V and 3 bases from J; junction bases left unmatched: 5. This CDR3 has 13 residues. Germline CDR1 is SGHRS and CDR2 is YFSETQ. This CDR3 is CASSLGGGYEQYF. CDR3 DNA: TGCGCCAGCAGTCTGGGCGGGGGCTACGAGCAGTACTTC.

This clone was picked up a small number of times. The rearrangement joins TRBV29-1 to TRBJ1-1, with 8 bases lining up with TRBD1. This CDR3 is 13 amino acids long. J gave up 4 bases and V 4 bases, and 5 bases lay outside the gene matches. The germline V gene encodes CDR1 SQVTM and CDR2 ANQGSEA. The CDR3 nucleotides are TGCAGCGTTGGCGGACAGGGAGGCACTGAAGCTTTCTTT. As protein: CSVGGQGGTEAFF.

This clone was seen a handful of times. The CDR3 sequence: CASSSLAGVSVDTQYF. Written as DNA, the CDR3 is TGCGCCAGCAGCAGCTTAGCGGGAGTTTCGGTCGATACGCAGTATTTT. The V call is TRBV5-1, the J call TRBJ2-3; 9 bases are shared with TRBD2. This CDR3 has 16 amino acids. J was trimmed by 6 bases and V by 4 bases; bases with no gene match: 12. Germline V gene sequence: CDR1 SGHRS, CDR2 YFSETQ.

On this clone: Within the sample, other DNA sequences also encode this same CDR3. The chain links TRBV7-2 to TRBJ1-5, with 9 bases identical to TRBD1. The CDR3 has 14 residues. V lost 5 bases to trimming and J lost 5 bases; unmatched junction nucleotides: 4. CDR1 SGHTA and CDR2 FQGNSA come from the germline V gene. The CDR3 nucleotides read TGTGCCAGCAGCCTAGGACAGGGGCATCAGCCCCAGCATTTT. This codes for CASSLGQGHQPQHF.

This rearrangement joins TRBV18 to TRBJ2-1, with 7 positions matching TRBD1. The CDR3 spans 16 residues. V lost 3 bases to trimming and J lost 3 bases; unmatched junction nucleotides: 8. The germline gives CDR1 KGHSH, CDR2 LQKENI. The CDR3 DNA is TGTGCCAGCTCACCGTACAGGGGTGAGGACTACAATGAGCAGTTCTTC. It codes for CASSPYRGEDYNEQFF.

CDR3 bases: TGTGCCAGCAGTGGGGGCGTCACAGATACGCAGTATTTT. This translates into CASSGGVTDTQYF. The V call is TRBV9, the J call TRBJ2-3, with D possibly matching TRBD1 (6 bases). V lost 5 bases, J lost 2 bases, and 9 bases lay in between. There are 13 residues in the CDR3. Germline V CDR1 and CDR2: SGDLS, YYNGEE.

This clone was observed a handful of times. The rearrangement uses TRBV9 and TRBJ1-4; D not certain. CDR3 length: 15 amino acids. Germline CDR1 SGDLS, CDR2 YYNGEE. V lost 0 bases and J 8 bases, leaving 14 bases between the germline ends. The CDR3 region is CASSVGAETGEKLFF. The DNA for the CDR3 is TGTGCCAGCAGCGTAGGTGCGGAAACCGGGGAAAAACTGTTTTTT.

CDR3 sequence (DNA): TGTGCCAGCAGCTCCCGGACACTAAACACCATATATTTT. Protein sequence: CASSSRTLNTIYF. This sequence joins TRBV5-4 and TRBJ1-3, with D tentatively TRBD1 (5 bases). V dropped 3 bases and J dropped 6 bases, with 10 bases sitting between them. Germline V gives CDR1 SGHNT, CDR2 YYREEE (reference sequence). The CDR3 totals 13 residues.

The chain is built from TRBV10-3 and TRBJ2-1; D is perhaps TRBD2 (5 bases). Germline CDR1 is ENHRY and CDR2 is SYGVKD. This CDR3 contains 12 residues. Trimming removed 4 bases from V and 4 bases from J, with 5 bases in between. The CDR3 nucleotides are TGTGCCATCAGTGGAGGGTACAATGAGCAGTTCTTC. Translating it yields CAISGGYNEQFF.